This is a list of T cell receptor beta chains from one sample in a study of T and B cells in COVID-19 patients. A single record per CDR3 protein comes from TCRdb applying MiXCR to the multiplex PCR reads. The sample lists 20,000 or so distinct CDR3 sequences, over 30% occurring once. The specimen sequenced was blood. The origin of the receptors is a human donor with active COVID-19. Each CDR3 is given with its conserved first and last residue. The order of the fields is V gene, D gene, J gene, clone size, CDR3 DNA, CDR3 protein. D genes are given only for firm matches. Size is omitted from some rows. Given values are once, few, many or a class for expanded clones.

v_gene: TRBV12-3/TRBV12-4; d_gene: TRBD1; j_gene: TRBJ2-7; abundance: few; CDR3nt: TGTGCCAGCAGTTTCTACAGGGGTATTCCCCTAGAGCAGTACTTC; CDR3aa: CASSFYRGIPLEQYF
v_gene: TRBV24-1; d_gene: .; j_gene: TRBJ2-7; abundance: few; CDR3nt: TGTGCCACCAGTGATTACCGGTCTTTTGGACAGCCGACCTCCTACGAGCAGTACTTC; CDR3aa: CATSDYRSFGQPTSYEQYF
v_gene: TRBV6-2/TRBV6-3; d_gene: .; j_gene: TRBJ2-1; abundance: .; CDR3nt: TGTGCCAGCAGCTTGGCCGCGGTGTCTAGCAGGCAGTTCTTC; CDR3aa: CASSLAAVSSRQFF
v_gene: TRBV13; d_gene: TRBD1; j_gene: TRBJ2-1; abundance: few; CDR3nt: TGTGCCAGCAGCAACAGGGGGAACAATGAGCAGTTCTTC; CDR3aa: CASSNRGNNEQFF
v_gene: TRBV5-1; d_gene: .; j_gene: TRBJ1-2; abundance: medium-sized; CDR3nt: TGCGCCAGCGGCCGGGACGGCTATGGCTACACCTTC; CDR3aa: CASGRDGYGYTF
v_gene: TRBV5-5; d_gene: TRBD1; j_gene: TRBJ1-3; abundance: few; CDR3nt: TGTGCCAGCAGCACAGGGGGGGGATCCAGCACCATATATTTT; CDR3aa: CASSTGGGSSTIYF
v_gene: TRBV5-6; d_gene: .; j_gene: TRBJ2-5; abundance: few; CDR3nt: TGTGCCAGCAGTAATCCCCCCCAAGAGACCCAGTACTTC; CDR3aa: CASSNPPQETQYF
v_gene: TRBV19; d_gene: TRBD2; j_gene: TRBJ2-7; abundance: .; CDR3nt: TGTGCCAGTAGTTTAACTAGCGGGGGGGCCTACGAGCAGTACTTC; CDR3aa: CASSLTSGGAYEQYF
v_gene: TRBV19; d_gene: TRBD1; j_gene: TRBJ1-6; abundance: few; CDR3nt: TGTGCCAGTAGTCCGTCGACAGGGAGTAATTCACCCCTCCACTTT; CDR3aa: CASSPSTGSNSPLHF
v_gene: TRBV19; d_gene: .; j_gene: TRBJ2-7; abundance: medium-sized; CDR3nt: TGTGCCACTACGACCGGGATCGAGCAGTACTTC; CDR3aa: CATTTGIEQYF
v_gene: TRBV12-3/TRBV12-4; d_gene: .; j_gene: TRBJ1-4; abundance: .; CDR3nt: TGTGCCAGCAGTTTAGACGAAGGGTTTACTAATGAAAAACTGTTTTTT; CDR3aa: CASSLDEGFTNEKLFF
v_gene: TRBV19; d_gene: TRBD1; j_gene: TRBJ2-4; abundance: .; CDR3nt: TGTGCCAGTAGGAACCCCGGGACAGGTATTCAGTACTTC; CDR3aa: CASRNPGTGIQYF
v_gene: TRBV6-5; d_gene: .; j_gene: TRBJ2-7; abundance: few; CDR3nt: TGTGCCAGCAACCAAAACTCGGACGAGCAGTACTTC; CDR3aa: CASNQNSDEQYF
v_gene: TRBV27; d_gene: .; j_gene: TRBJ1-5; abundance: few; CDR3nt: TGTGCCAGCAGTTTATCTTGGGGGGCTGGACAGCCCCAGCATTTT; CDR3aa: CASSLSWGAGQPQHF
v_gene: TRBV12-3/TRBV12-4; d_gene: .; j_gene: TRBJ2-7; abundance: .; CDR3nt: TGTGCCAGCAGTTTAGGGACTAGGGGGGGCGAGCAGTACTTC; CDR3aa: CASSLGTRGGEQYF
v_gene: TRBV15; d_gene: .; j_gene: TRBJ1-1; abundance: .; CDR3nt: TGTGCCACCAGCAGAGTCAGGGGGAACACTGAAGCTTTCTTT; CDR3aa: CATSRVRGNTEAFF
v_gene: TRBV19; d_gene: .; j_gene: TRBJ1-5; abundance: .; CDR3nt: TGTGCCAGTAGTATAGGGGGGAACAGCAATCAGCCCCAGCATTTT; CDR3aa: CASSIGGNSNQPQHF
v_gene: TRBV20-1; d_gene: .; j_gene: TRBJ2-1; abundance: .; CDR3nt: TGCAGTGCTTTCTCCCTCTGGTTGCCAGTAACCTACAATGAGCAGTTCTTC; CDR3aa: CSAFSLWLPVTYNEQFF
v_gene: TRBV5-5; d_gene: .; j_gene: TRBJ2-7; abundance: .; CDR3nt: TGTGCCAGCAGGCCGGGGGCCGTCTCCTACGAGCAGTACTTC; CDR3aa: CASRPGAVSYEQYF
v_gene: TRBV6-4; d_gene: TRBD2; j_gene: TRBJ2-3; abundance: .; CDR3nt: TGTGCCAGCAGTGAAGGACTAGCGGGGGGGTCAAATACGCAGTATTTT; CDR3aa: CASSEGLAGGSNTQYF
v_gene: TRBV11-1; d_gene: .; j_gene: TRBJ2-7; abundance: once; CDR3nt: TGTGCCAGCAGCCTTGGGGGAGCGGGCGGCCTCTACGAGCAGTACTTC; CDR3aa: CASSLGGAGGLYEQYF
v_gene: TRBV27; d_gene: .; j_gene: TRBJ2-1; abundance: few; CDR3nt: TGTGCCAGCAGCCTCCAGTACTACAATGAGCAGTTCTTC; CDR3aa: CASSLQYYNEQFF
v_gene: TRBV6-6; d_gene: TRBD1; j_gene: TRBJ1-2; abundance: .; CDR3nt: TGTGCCAGCAGCCCACAGGGGCATGGCTACACCTTC; CDR3aa: CASSPQGHGYTF